Listed below are T cell receptor beta chains from one sample, sequenced in a study of blood T cell repertoires in COVID-19. Some clones are missing from TCRdb's copy, which holds only in-frame ones; the method was immunoSEQ multiplex PCR. The table includes approximately 210,000 clones, around 86% detected once. Sequencing used PBMCs or T cells enriched from blood (not recorded which). These receptors came from a woman aged 45 to 65 with acute COVID-19. Each CDR3 is given with its conserved first and last residue. A D gene is named only where the DNA matches it firmly.

d_gene	v_gene	CDR3aa
TRBD1	TRBV19	CASSPFRDRGTDTQYF
.	TRBV7-9	CASTQGPNQPQHF
TRBD2	TRBV4-1	CASSPTSLGEQFF
TRBD1	TRBV18	CASSPGTGGSYEQYF
TRBD1	TRBV9	CASSGGPGGLYNEQFF
TRBD1	TRBV18	CASSPPMGTGANEQYF
.	TRBV3-1/TRBV3-2	CASSHRGNQPQHF
TRBD2	TRBV4-3	CASSQDPASGGFGSYNEQFF
TRBD1	TRBV7-2	CASSLGTGGGETQYF
TRBD1	TRBV7-2	CASSSRTGDKNIQYF
TRBD2	TRBV5-4	CASSSTGTSGRNTGELFF
.	TRBV28	CASSTTGYLGRYEQYF
TRBD1	TRBV18	CASSPAGTGGRTDTQYF
TRBD2	TRBV4-2	CASSQTEAGTSTDTQYF
TRBD1	TRBV5-6	CASSTTGTGLFDEQFF
TRBD2	TRBV29-1	CSVGRLGGTFYEQYF
.	TRBV5-1	CASSLKGSGSPLHF
.	TRBV19	CASSSQAGYNSNQPQHF
.	TRBV6-5	CASRVAKGYEQYF
.	TRBV19	CASRAGYNSPLHF
.	TRBV3-1/TRBV3-2	CASSQAGVTQYF
TRBD1	TRBV6-2/TRBV6-3	CASSYAFQGARTEAFF
.	TRBV28	CASSPSMTFVRTEAFF
TRBD1	TRBV18	CASSPLDRLNTEAFF
.	TRBV29-1	CSVESASASEQFF
.	TRBV18	CASSRYTDTQYF
.	TRBV27	CASSWVLNTGELFF
TRBD2	TRBV27	CASGGTRNTGELFF
.	TRBV24-1	CATSAYRANTGELFF
.	TRBV4-1	CASSQDPLGRTQYF
.	TRBV29-1	CSVGVNTEAFF
TRBD1	TRBV6-5	CASSYQGANNEQFF
.	TRBV18	CASSPGTYEQYF
.	TRBV4-1	CASSQGRTGNYGYTF
.	TRBV19	CASSIRAENTGELFF
.	TRBV7-6	CASSLGAQSSGNTIYF
.	TRBV28	CASRVHEGETQYF
.	TRBV2	CASSVSGETQYF
.	TRBV28	CASCEEFYEQYF
.	TRBV28	CASFGEGYYGYTF
.	TRBV7-9	CASSLDLGATGELFF
.	TRBV19	CASSIGGSTTNEKLFF
.	TRBV7-2	CASSLAGATNTGELFF
.	TRBV29-1	CSVVGQDNEKLFF
.	TRBV28	CATSSRGYNSPLHF
TRBD1	TRBV5-1	CASSKQDRDASYEQYF
.	TRBV4-1	CASSQTSGPAYEQYF
.	TRBV30	CAGARVGSGNTIYF
.	TRBV21-1	CASSNRTGGLETQYF
.	TRBV15	CATSLDRQMKGYTF
.	TRBV6-5	CASSAVGGPGNTIYF
TRBD2	TRBV6-6	CASSDLGTSGGESSYNEQFF
TRBD2	TRBV7-2	CASSPLAGTNTGELFF
.	TRBV12-3/TRBV12-4	CASSFSRTYEQYF
TRBD1	TRBV4-2	CASSQPGQAIYGYTF
.	TRBV18	CASSPTIGGVNGYTF
TRBD1	TRBV6-2/TRBV6-3	CASSYPRTGSTEAFF
.	TRBV5-4	CASRGRGREGDYNEQFF